Sequencing of this T cell receptor beta chain was carried out in a study of CD8+ T cells in alopecia areata. Looking at the study overall: Tofacitinib treatment spanned 6 to 18 months, with 6 months off drug afterward.

Stated treatment: oral pan-JAK inhibitor, 5-10 mg twice daily. Peripheral blood and lesional scalp punch biopsies came from alopecia areata patients. By share, this clone counts as medium-sized (0.01 to 0.1%). RNA extraction was followed by reverse transcription into cDNA, which acted as the sequencing template. Produced via immunoSEQ multiplex PCR; TCRdb's table is partial and in-frame only. This table has tens of thousands of clones, about three fifths appearing once. This CDR3 is built from 12 residues. Deletions cut 4 bases from V and 3 bases from J, with 8 bases between. CDR1 SGDLS and CDR2 YYNGEE come from the germline V gene.

The rearrangement links TRBV9 to TRBJ2-7; D unresolved. The sample consisted of CD8+ T cells sorted from blood, taken at week 4, from a patient treated with tofacitinib. The source is a human donor with alopecia areata. CDR3 in amino acids: CASSTNGYEQYF. The CDR3 DNA is TGTGCCAGCAGCACCAACGGCTACGAGCAGTACTTC.